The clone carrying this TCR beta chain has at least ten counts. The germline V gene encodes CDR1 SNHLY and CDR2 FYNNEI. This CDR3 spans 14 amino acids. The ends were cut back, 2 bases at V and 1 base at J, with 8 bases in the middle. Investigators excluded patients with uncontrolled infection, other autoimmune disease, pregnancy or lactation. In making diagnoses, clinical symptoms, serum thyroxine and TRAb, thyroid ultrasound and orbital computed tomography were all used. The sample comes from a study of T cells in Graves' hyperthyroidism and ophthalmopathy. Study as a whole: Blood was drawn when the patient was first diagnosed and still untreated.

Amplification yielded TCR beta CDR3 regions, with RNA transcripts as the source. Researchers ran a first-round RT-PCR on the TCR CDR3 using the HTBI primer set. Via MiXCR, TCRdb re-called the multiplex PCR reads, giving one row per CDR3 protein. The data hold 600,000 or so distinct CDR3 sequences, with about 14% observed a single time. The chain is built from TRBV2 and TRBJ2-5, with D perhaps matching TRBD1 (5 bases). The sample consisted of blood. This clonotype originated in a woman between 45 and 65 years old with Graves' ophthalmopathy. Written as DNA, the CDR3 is TGTGCCAGCAGTGAATATGACAGCCAAGAGACCCAGTACTTC. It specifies CASSEYDSQETQYF.